The source of this T cell receptor (beta chain) is a study of human T cells and chemical hapten exposure. Background on the study: There were per-sample TCR yield variations, arising mainly from small pooled library volume differences.

V was shortened by 3 bases and J by 3 bases, with 13 bases between the two germline ends. Germline V gives CDR1 SGDLS, CDR2 YYNGEE. CDR3 length: 15 amino acids. Within the library, unique molecular identifiers were attached to each individual cDNA molecule. Each CDR3 protein is one row after TCRdb ran MiXCR on the RACE reads. The sample includes about 77,000 distinct CDR3 sequences, over 6.5% of them seen just once. This clonotype was counted ten times or more. The time point is: healthy volunteer bleed at 6 weeks. The total RNA was obtained from whole blood that was not fractionated. The rearrangement links TRBV9 to TRBJ1-3; no clear D gene. Material for sequencing was whole blood. The clonotype comes from a female donor in good health. Some clones in this sample may be carry-over from other donors' samples. DNA of the CDR3: TGTGCCAGCAGCGCGACAAGCTACTATGGAAACACCATATATTTT. Its translation: CASSATSYYGNTIYF.